Detailed here is one T cell receptor beta chain. V was pared by 2 bases and J by 7 bases, with 5 bases of the junction left unmatched. Germline V lookup: CDR1 SEHNR, CDR2 FQNEAQ (reference sequence). The CDR3 is 15 amino acids. The sample originates from a study of blood T cell repertoires in COVID-19. Here immunoSEQ multiplex PCR was the method, and the copy in TCRdb shows in-frame clones only, minus some. The sample carries around 300,000 clones, 90% recorded once. V gene TRBV7-9 combines with J gene TRBJ1-6; 7 nucleotides match TRBD1. The sequence derives from a woman aged 18-30 years with acute COVID-19. The sequenced sample consisted of PBMCs or T cells enriched from blood (not recorded which). CDR3 sequence: CASSLFQGDNSPLHF. The CDR3 region has the DNA TGTGCCAGCAGCTTATTCCAGGGGGACAATTCACCCCTCCACTTT.